A single sample gave rise to the 9 T cell receptor beta chains below, sequenced in a study of blood T cells in healthy people across ages. A second PCR of 7 to 11 cycles used a sample-barcoded 5' primer and a J-beta primer mix. One entry per CDR3 protein results from TCRdb running MiXCR on the 5' RACE reads. The sample lists approximately 900,000 distinct CDR3 sequences, around 49% seen once, with 13% in the top ten. The sequencing input was blood. Source of these receptors: a man younger than 45 in good health.

The V gene is TRBV4-3, the J gene TRBJ2-4; possibly TRBD2 for D (6 bases). The J call may not be correct, given that the DNA end is closer to TRBJ2-7. CDR3 length equals 15 residues. From germline, CDR1 is LGHNA and CDR2 YSLEER. This CDR3 reads CASSQERGPTNEQYF. The CDR3, as DNA: TGCGCCAGCAGCCAAGAGCGGGGTCCCACCAACGAGCAGTACTTC.

The chain carries TRBV20-1 and TRBJ2-1; D may be TRBD1 (6 bases). In germline, CDR1 is DFQATT, CDR2 SNEGSKA (reference sequence). Trimming pared 0 bases from V and 3 bases from J, leaving 15 bases between. The CDR3 spans 16 residues. CDR3 nucleotide sequence: TGCAGTGCTAGAGATCAAGGGGGACACCACTACAATGAGCAGTTCTTC. It encodes CSARDQGGHHYNEQFF.

This clonotype has only a few counts. The rearrangement uses TRBV10-3 and TRBJ1-2; no definite D call. Deletions cut 3 bases from V and 8 bases from J, with 10 bases between. The CDR3 consists of 12 residues. The germline gives CDR1 ENHRY, CDR2 SYGVKD. This chain's CDR3 is CAISDPAGGYTF. CDR3 sequence (DNA): TGTGCCATCAGTGATCCGGCGGGGGGCTACACCTTC.

This clonotype was counted a few times. V usage is TRBV7-9 and J usage is TRBJ2-7, with 7 bases identical to TRBD1. V was clipped by 3 bases and J by 2 bases; unmatched bases: 7. The CDR3 is 15 residues long. Germline CDR1 SEHNR, CDR2 FQNEAQ (reference sequence). CDR3 coding DNA: TGTGCCAGCAGCTTTGAACAGGACAGGACCTACGAGCAGTACTTC. It is translated as CASSFEQDRTYEQYF.

This clonotype was observed a single time. This chain uses TRBV12-3 or TRBV12-4 with TRBJ1-4; TRBD1 might be the D (6 bases). This CDR3 contains 17 residues. V shed 5 bases and J shed 2 bases, with 18 bases lying between them. CDR3 bases: TGTGCCAGCAGTCCCGGACAGAGACAAGGCACTAATGAAAAACTGTTTTTT. This codes for CASSPGQRQGTNEKLFF.

This clonotype was counted only a few times. The V and J genes are TRBV6-1 and TRBJ1-5; D uncertain. From germline, CDR1 is MNHNS and CDR2 SASEGT. This CDR3 has 11 amino acids. Trimming removed 5 bases at V and 8 bases at J, with 7 bases between. This CDR3 reads CASSKGKPQHF. CDR3 sequence (DNA): TGTGCCAGCAGTAAAGGGAAGCCCCAGCATTTT.

This clonotype was recorded a few times. The CDR3 DNA reads as TGTGCCTGGAGTTACAGTCAACAGGGGGGCGGGGAGACCCAGTACTTC. Translating gives CAWSYSQQGGGETQYF. The chain joins TRBV30 to TRBJ2-5; TRBD1 agrees at 8 bases. The V and J ends lost 2 bases and 5 bases, in that order; junction bases with no gene match: 13. The CDR3 has 16 amino acids. Germline V gene sequence: CDR1 GTSNPN, CDR2 SVGIG (reference sequence).

The chain carries TRBV7-3 and TRBJ2-1; D unclear. The germline V gene encodes CDR1 SGHTA and CDR2 FQGTGA. Trimming stripped 5 bases from V and 7 bases from J, with 18 bases between. The CDR3 extends over 15 amino acids. DNA for the CDR3: TGTGCCAGCAGCGCCGGCACCAGCACATTAAATGAGCAGTTCTTC. Protein product: CASSAGTSTLNEQFF. The full variable domain, its missing parts supplied by reference TRBV7-3 and TRBJ2-1, is GAGVSQTPSNKVTEKGKYVELRCDPISGHTALYWYRQSLGQGPEFLIYFQGTGAADDSGLPNDRFFAVRPEGSVSTLKIQRTERGDSAVYLCASSAGTSTLNEQFFGPGTRLTVL.

The V gene is TRBV20-1, the J gene TRBJ1-5; no reliable D call. The CDR3 has 14 amino acids. CDR1 is DFQATT and CDR2 is SNEGSKA in the germline V gene (reference sequence). Trimming stripped 0 bases from V and 4 bases from J, with 10 bases between. Written as DNA, the CDR3 is TGCAGTGCTAGAGATTGGCCGGCTAATCAGCCCCAGCATTTT. Amino acid sequence: CSARDWPANQPQHF.